The entry below describes one T cell receptor beta chain. Antigen: not known. TCRdb used MiXCR to reprocess the RT-PCR reads, holding one entry per CDR3 protein. The sample lists about 650,000 distinct CDR3 sequences; around 14% were seen once. Germline V gene lookup returns CDR1 SGHRS and CDR2 YFSETQ. There are 15 residues in the CDR3. Trimming cost V 1 base and J 2 bases; bases outside gene matches: 2. The sample belongs to a study of response to subunit inactivated influenza vaccine. Study observations and caveats: Authors suggested each seasonal influenza vaccination recruits few new T cells.

The source of this sequence is a man aged 50-60 years who received an inactivated influenza vaccine. The material sequenced was PBMCs from blood, taken 11 to 12 days after vaccination. The rearrangement joins TRBV5-1 to TRBJ2-5, with 10 positions matching TRBD2. CDR3 DNA: TGCGCCAGCAGCTTGCAGCGGGGGGGACAAGAGACCCAGTACTTC. Its translation is CASSLQRGGQETQYF.